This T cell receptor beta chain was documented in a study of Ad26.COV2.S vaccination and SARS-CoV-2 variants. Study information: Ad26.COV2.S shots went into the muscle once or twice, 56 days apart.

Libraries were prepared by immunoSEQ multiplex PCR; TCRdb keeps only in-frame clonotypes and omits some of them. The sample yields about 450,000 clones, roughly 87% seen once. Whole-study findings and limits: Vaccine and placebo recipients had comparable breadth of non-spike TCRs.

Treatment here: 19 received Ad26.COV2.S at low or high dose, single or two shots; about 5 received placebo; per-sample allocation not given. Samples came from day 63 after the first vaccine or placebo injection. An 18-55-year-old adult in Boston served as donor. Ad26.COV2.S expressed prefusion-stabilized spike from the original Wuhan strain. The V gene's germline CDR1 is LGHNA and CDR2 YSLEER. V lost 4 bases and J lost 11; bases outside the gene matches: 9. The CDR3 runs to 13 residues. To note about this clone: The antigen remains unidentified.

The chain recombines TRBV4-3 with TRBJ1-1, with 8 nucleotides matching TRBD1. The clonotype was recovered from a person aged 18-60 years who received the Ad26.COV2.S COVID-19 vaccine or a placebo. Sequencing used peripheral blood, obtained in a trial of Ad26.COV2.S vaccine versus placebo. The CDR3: CASSPTWRTGAFF. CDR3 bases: TGCGCCAGCAGCCCAACTTGGAGGACAGGGGCTTTCTTT.